This T cell receptor (beta chain) was sequenced for a study of T cells after yellow fever vaccination (dated by TCRdb to about 2019). Describing the broader study: The SMART-Seq v4 Ultra Low Input RNA kit was used to prepare libraries from fractions with low cell numbers. Bulk TCR alpha and beta repertoires were sequenced longitudinally to track T-cell clones before and after primary and booster YFV17D yellow fever vaccination. Two healthy male donors, one aged 18 to 30 and one aged 30 to 40 years, were included in the cohort. Blood was drawn at multiple timepoints before and after primary and secondary immunization, with bulk PBMC replicates and cell subsets isolated. What the study reported, not specific to this receptor: A small fraction of clonotypes showed up in both the CD4 and CD8 compartments, probably as a result of convergent recombination. Compared with the primary T-cell response, the secondary T-cell response was faster but weaker, reaching its peak on day 5 rather than on day 15. Most clones expanded after primary vaccination (almost 97% of CD4 and 88% of CD8) were re-detected after the booster, suggesting that broad memory maintenance occurred. Only a couple of donors were included in the study, so the extent to which the findings can be generalized is limited. Computational filtering was needed because FACS-sorted repertoires could contain abundant contaminating clonotypes from the bulk population.

V lost 2 bases and J lost 0 bases; the stretch between them is 8 bases long. The CDR3 covers 15 residues, taking in both the cysteine and the phenylalanine. Kept here is only the CDR3 DNA, which spans 45 bases and is read in frame from base 1. Reading the germline V gene gives CDR1 SGHTA and CDR2 FQGNSA. TCR cDNA was synthesized by 5'RACE template switching, through which a universal primer site and unique molecular identifiers were introduced. Priming for cDNA synthesis came from both the TCR alpha and TCR beta constant segments. Library amplification used two PCR steps, and the second PCR step added sample barcodes and sequencing adapters. Sequencing of libraries was done on Illumina HiSeq 2500 (2x100 bp) or NovaSeq (2x150 bp). On the authors' methods: MIGEC handled demultiplexing of reads and collapsing into UMI consensus sequences, while MiXCR performed V(D)J alignment. Vaccine-responding clonotypes were identified with edgeR using replicate PBMC samples, with FDR below 0.01 and a log2 fold change above 5 up to day 15 being required. Each bulk clonotype was labeled CD4 or CD8 based on which sequenced repertoire, CD4 or CD8, contained the clonotype at higher abundance. The public reads were reprocessed in TCRdb via fastp at Q25 and MiXCR, keeping in-frame beta chains. Here each entry gathers all rows of one CDR3 protein and keeps the most common genes and DNA. Clone size and V and J calls follow TCRdb, not the original study. This sample lists 250,000 to 350,000 distinct CDR3 sequences; around 6.8% were detected once. The top ten clones comprise around 17% of the sample.

In the case of this clonotype: Its cognate antigen has yet to be identified. Base qualities were left out, and no much larger clone turns up one base away.

The sample's treatment or condition label, decoded: live attenuated yellow fever vaccine strain. Two biological replicates of bulk PBMCs were collected at each blood-draw timepoint. PBMCs were isolated from peripheral blood using a standard Ficoll-Paque protocol. TriZol was used to extract RNA from bulk PBMCs, from CD4 and CD8 fractions, and from dextramer-positive and dextramer-negative fractions. The receptor comes from a man between 18 and 35 years old who received the YFV17D yellow fever vaccine. In this chain, TRBV7-2 is recombined with TRBJ2-1; no D gene can be assigned with confidence. This specimen consisted of PBMCs, obtained roughly 45 days after the first yellow fever vaccination. CDR3 sequence: CASSLKESSYNEQFF. The nucleotides read TGTGCCAGCAGCTTAAAGGAGAGCTCCTACAATGAGCAGTTCTTC. With the portions outside the CDR3 filled from the reference TRBV7-2 and TRBJ2-1 genes, the complete variable region becomes GAGVSQSPSNKVTEKGKDVELRCDPISGHTALYWYRQSLGQGLEFLIYFQGNSAPDKSGLPSDRFSAERTGGSVSTLTIQRTQQEDSAVYLCASSLKESSYNEQFFGPGTRLTVL.